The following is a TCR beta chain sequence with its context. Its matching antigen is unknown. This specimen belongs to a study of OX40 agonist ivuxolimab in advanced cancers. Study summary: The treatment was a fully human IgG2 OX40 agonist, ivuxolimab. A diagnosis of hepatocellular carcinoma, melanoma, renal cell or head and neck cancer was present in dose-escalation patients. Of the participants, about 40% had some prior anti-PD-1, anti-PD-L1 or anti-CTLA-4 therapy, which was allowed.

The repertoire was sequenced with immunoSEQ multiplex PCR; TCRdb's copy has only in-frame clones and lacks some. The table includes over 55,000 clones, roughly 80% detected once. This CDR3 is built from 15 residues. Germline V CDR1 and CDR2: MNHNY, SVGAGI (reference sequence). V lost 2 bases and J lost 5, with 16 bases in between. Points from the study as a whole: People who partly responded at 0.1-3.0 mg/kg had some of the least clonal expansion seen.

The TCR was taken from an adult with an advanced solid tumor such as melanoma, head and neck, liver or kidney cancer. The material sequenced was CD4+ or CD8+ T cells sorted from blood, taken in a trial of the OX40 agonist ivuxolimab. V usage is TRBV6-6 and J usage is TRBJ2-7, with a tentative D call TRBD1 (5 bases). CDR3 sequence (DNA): TGTGCCAGCAGTTACAGTCGTCCAGGGCTCCACGAGCAGTACTTC. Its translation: CASSYSRPGLHEQYF.